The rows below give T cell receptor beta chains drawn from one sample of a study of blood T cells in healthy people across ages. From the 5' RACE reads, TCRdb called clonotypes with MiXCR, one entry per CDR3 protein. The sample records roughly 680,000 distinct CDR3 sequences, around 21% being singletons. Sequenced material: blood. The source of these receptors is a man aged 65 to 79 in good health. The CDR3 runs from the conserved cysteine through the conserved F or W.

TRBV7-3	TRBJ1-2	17	CASSFSWTVDEYYGYTF
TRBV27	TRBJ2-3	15	CASTLSSGRADTQYF
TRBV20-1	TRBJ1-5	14	CSARLGAGNQPQHF
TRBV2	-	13	CASSEQGLGEQYF
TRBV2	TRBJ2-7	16	CASTLEGRQLAYEQYF
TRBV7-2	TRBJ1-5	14	CASSLLGSGQPQHF
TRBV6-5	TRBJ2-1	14	CASSPRPESYEQFF
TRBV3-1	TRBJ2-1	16	CASSQGDGRGYNEQFF
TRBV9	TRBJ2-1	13	CASSVGGDNEQFF
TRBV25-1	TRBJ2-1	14	CASSDDQGKNEQFF
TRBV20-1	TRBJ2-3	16	CSARELDFGETDTQYF
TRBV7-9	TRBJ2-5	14	CASSLVTGSITQYF
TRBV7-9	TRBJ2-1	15	CASSLTEGNYNEQFF
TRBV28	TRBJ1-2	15	CASSPGTGGLDGYTF
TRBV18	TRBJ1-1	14	CASSPPTGDTEAFF
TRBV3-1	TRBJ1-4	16	CASSFHPGQGVEKLFF
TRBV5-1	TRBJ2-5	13	CASSFVQGETQYF
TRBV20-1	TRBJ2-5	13	CSASRTAQETQYF
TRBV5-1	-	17	CASSLAQGGGLVETQYF
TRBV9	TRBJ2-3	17	CASSVGLAGAATDTQYF
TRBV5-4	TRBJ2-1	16	CASSLAPGGSFNEQFF
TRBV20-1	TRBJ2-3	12	CSATTSKDTQYF
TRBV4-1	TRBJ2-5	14	CASSQGLLKETQYF
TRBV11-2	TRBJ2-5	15	CASSFQVGIEETQYF
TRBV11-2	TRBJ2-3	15	CASSLGGIRADTQYF
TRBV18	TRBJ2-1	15	CASSQYGTGHNEQFF
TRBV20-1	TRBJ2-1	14	CSARDPTRGDGQFF
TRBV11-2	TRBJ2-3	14	CASSPSGTTDTQYF
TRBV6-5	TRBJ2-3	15	CASSYLERERGTQYF
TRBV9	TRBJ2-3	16	CASSGGLAFRTDTQYF
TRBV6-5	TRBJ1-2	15	CASSYSVAGSYGYTF
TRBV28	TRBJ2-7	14	CASSPSGQFYEQYF
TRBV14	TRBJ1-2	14	CASSLQTGGTGYTF
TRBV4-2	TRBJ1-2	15	CASSQDFRSNYGYTF
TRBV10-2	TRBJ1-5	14	CASSEGGDNQPQHF
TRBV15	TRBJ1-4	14	CATSFDRGAEKLFF
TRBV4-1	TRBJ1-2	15	CASSLGTASNYGYTF
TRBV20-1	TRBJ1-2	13	CSASPPGGYGYTF
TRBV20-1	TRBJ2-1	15	CSAPPSEPSYNEQFF
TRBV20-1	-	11	CSAAQVPKQYF
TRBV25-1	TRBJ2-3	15	CASSFARPSTDTQYF